The 2 T cell receptor beta chains in this list originate from one sample, sequenced in a study of shared clonotypes between healthy human individuals. Using immunoSEQ multiplex PCR, the repertoire was profiled, and TCRdb retains in-frame clones only, with some absent. Among some 1 million clones listed, roughly 70% were seen once. Sequenced material: memory CD4+ T cells sorted from blood. Subset specified: CD45RA-negative fraction. The receptors come from a man between 18 and 29 years old in good health.

This chain uses TRBV6-4 with TRBJ2-2; the D gene is possibly TRBD1 (6 bases). The V gene lost 4 bases and the J gene lost 7 bases, with 13 bases spanning the gap. The CDR3 length is 14 residues. Germline V gene lookup returns CDR1 MRHNA and CDR2 SNTAGT. The CDR3 here is CASSVTRDIGELFF. CDR3 bases: TGTGCCAGCAGTGTAACCAGGGACATCGGGGAGCTGTTTTTT.

The chain couples TRBV7-9 to TRBJ2-5; weak D call: TRBD1 (5 bases). The DNA end is more similar to TRBJ2-7, so the J call may be wrong. This CDR3 is 18 amino acids long. Germline V lookup: CDR1 SEHNR, CDR2 FQNEAQ (reference sequence). In DNA, the CDR3 is TGTGCCAGCAGCCGAAAGTATCAAGGTTCTAGGGGTGCCTACGAGCAGTACTTC. Translating gives CASSRKYQGSRGAYEQYF.